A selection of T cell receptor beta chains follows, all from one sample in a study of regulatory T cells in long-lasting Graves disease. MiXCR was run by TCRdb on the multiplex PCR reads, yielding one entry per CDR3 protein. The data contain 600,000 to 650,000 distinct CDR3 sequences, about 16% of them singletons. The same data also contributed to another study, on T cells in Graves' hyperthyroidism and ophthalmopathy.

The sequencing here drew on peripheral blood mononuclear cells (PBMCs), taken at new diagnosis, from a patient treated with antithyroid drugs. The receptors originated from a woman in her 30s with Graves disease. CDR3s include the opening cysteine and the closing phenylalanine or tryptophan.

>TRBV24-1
CATSDRTDTQYF
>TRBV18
CANSPVGSTEAFF
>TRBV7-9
CASSSSGRPYGYTF
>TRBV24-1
CATAGTRGADTQYF
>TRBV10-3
CAISEQLAGGNTGELFF
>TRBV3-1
CASSLNRGNTEAFF
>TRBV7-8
CASSPRGGIDNQPQHF
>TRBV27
CASSPIEGQGLSAFF
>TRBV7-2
CASSLGWAEKLFF
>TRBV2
CASRGLRELYEQYF
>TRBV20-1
CSARGPNYNEQFF
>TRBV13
CASSTGGATGELFF
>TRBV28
CASSPGNYEQYF
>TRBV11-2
CASSSQSGGSNEQFF
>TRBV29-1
CSVEVDRGYETQYF
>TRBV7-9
CASSVGVQGAKLFF
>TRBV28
CAGSLRSYEQYF
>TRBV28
CASRPWGQGAYEQYF